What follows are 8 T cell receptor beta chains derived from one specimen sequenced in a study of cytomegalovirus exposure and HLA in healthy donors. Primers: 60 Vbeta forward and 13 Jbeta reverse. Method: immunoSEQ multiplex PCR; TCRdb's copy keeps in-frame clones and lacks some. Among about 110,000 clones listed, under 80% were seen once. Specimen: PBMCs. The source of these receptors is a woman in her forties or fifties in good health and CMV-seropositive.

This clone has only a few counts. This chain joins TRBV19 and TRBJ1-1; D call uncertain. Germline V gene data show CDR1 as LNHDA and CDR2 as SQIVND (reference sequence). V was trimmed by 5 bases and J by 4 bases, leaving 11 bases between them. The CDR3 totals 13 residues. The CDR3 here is CASSELLGTEAFF. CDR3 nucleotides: TGTGCCAGTAGTGAGTTACTCGGCACTGAAGCTTTCTTT.

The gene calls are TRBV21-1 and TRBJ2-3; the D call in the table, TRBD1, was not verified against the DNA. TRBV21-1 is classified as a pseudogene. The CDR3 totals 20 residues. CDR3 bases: TGTGCCAGCAGCAAAGGCCCAAAGGAGTCAGGACACCATCGACCTTATACGCAGTATTTT. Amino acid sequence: CASSKGPKESGHHRPYTQYF.

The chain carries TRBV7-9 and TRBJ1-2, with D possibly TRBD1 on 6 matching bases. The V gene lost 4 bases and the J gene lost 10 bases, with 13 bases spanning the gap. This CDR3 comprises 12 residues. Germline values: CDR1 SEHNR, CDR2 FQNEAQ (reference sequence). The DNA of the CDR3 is TGTGCCAGCAGCTCCGGGACACAGGACTACACCTTC. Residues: CASSSGTQDYTF.

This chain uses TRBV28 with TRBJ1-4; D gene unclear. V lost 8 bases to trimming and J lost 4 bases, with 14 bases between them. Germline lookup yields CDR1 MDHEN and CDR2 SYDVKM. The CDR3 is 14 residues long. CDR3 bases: TGTGCCAGCGGTCACAGCCCTGTTAATGAAAAACTGTTTTTT. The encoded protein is CASGHSPVNEKLFF.

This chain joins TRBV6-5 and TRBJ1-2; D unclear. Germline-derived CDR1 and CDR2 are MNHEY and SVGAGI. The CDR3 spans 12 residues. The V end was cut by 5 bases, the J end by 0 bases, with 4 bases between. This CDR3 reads CASSQSNYGYTF. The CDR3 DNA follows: TGTGCCAGCAGTCAGTCTAACTATGGCTACACCTTC.

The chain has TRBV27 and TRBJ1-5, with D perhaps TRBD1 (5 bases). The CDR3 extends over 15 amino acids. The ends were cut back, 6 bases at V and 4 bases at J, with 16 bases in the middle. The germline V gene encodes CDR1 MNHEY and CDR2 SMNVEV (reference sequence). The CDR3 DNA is TGTGCCAGCAGCCCCAGGGTTTCCTTAAATCAGCCCCAGCATTTT. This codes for CASSPRVSLNQPQHF.

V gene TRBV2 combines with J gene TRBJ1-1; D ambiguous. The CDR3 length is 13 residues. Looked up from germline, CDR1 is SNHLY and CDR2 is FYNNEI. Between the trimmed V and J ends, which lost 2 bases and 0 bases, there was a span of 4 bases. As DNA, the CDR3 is TGTGCCAGCAGTGAATATCTGAACACTGAAGCTTTCTTT. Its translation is CASSEYLNTEAFF.

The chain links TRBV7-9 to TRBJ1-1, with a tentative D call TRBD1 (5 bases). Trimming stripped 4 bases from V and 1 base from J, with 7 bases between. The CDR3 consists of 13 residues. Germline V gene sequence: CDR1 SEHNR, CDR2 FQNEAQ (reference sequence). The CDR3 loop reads CASSSRENTEAFF. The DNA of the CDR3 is TGTGCCAGCAGCTCCAGGGAGAACACTGAAGCTTTCTTT.